This TCR beta chain was sequenced in a study of blood T cell repertoires in COVID-19. Only in-frame clones appear in the TCRdb table, and some are missing; sequencing was by immunoSEQ multiplex PCR. The sample has 250,000 to 300,000 clones; 86% are singletons. The CDR3 is 17 residues long. From germline, CDR1 is SGHRS and CDR2 YFSETQ. V dropped 4 bases and J dropped 0; count of bases not matched to a gene: 9. V usage is TRBV5-1 and J usage is TRBJ1-1; 10 nucleotides align to TRBD1. This TCR came from a woman in her 30s with active or convalescent COVID-19. Sequenced material: peripheral blood. The CDR3 loop is CASSPGTGASLNTEAFF. In DNA form, the CDR3 reads TGCGCCAGCAGCCCCGGGACAGGGGCCTCCTTGAACACTGAAGCTTTCTTT.